This is a list of T cell receptor beta chains from one sample in a study of blood T cell repertoires in COVID-19. TCRdb keeps only in-frame clones here, not all; method: immunoSEQ multiplex PCR. The table has about 200,000 clones, roughly 80% seen once. The sample taken for sequencing was peripheral blood. These receptors were taken from a woman aged 80 or older with acute or convalescent COVID-19. Both conserved end residues are trimmed from each CDR3. The order of the fields is J gene, V gene, CDR3 protein.

TRBJ1-1 TRBV7-9 ASSHSVRNTEAF
TRBJ1-1 TRBV5-6 ASSWTWTGAVTEAF
TRBJ2-3 TRBV6-4 ASSPLPKLAGDDTDTQY
TRBJ1-2 TRBV10-1 ASSESSGKGYT
TRBJ1-5 TRBV7-2 ASSFTAGDNQPQH
TRBJ1-2 TRBV19 ASSMKPGQGPFGYT
TRBJ1-6 TRBV2 ASTRQMNNSPLH
TRBJ1-2 TRBV7-2 ASSSGQVYGYT
TRBJ2-5 TRBV7-9 ASSLSGGAETQY
TRBJ1-4 TRBV2 ASSESIFREKLF
TRBJ1-2 TRBV6-5 ASTSTLDGYT
TRBJ2-3 TRBV5-1 ASSTASGGGTDTQY
TRBJ1-6 TRBV30 AWSVPLGQGVGSPLH
TRBJ1-1 TRBV7-9 ASSASPGSKAF
TRBJ1-3 TRBV6-6 ASSRTGSGNTIY
TRBJ1-2 TRBV2 ASSTGWTDGYT
TRBJ2-7 TRBV6-1 ASSDRPPAYEQY
TRBJ2-5 TRBV5-1 ASSLWPGQGSGNQETQY
TRBJ1-2 TRBV11-2 ASSLSPLVGYT
TRBJ2-2 TRBV6-5 ASRPQGGNTGELF
TRBJ1-1 TRBV5-1 ASSLVEAPLNTEAF
TRBJ2-7 TRBV18 ASSPSSGRAGEQY
TRBJ1-2 TRBV5-4 ASSLWTGVYGYT
TRBJ1-1 TRBV21-1 ASVNAMNTEAF
TRBJ2-5 TRBV20-1 SGKGETQY
TRBJ2-5 TRBV11-2 ASSPRETQY
TRBJ2-1 TRBV5-4 ASSLDPSGSTYNEQF
TRBJ1-5 TRBV6-5 ASKEKTGVNQPQH
TRBJ2-1 TRBV5-1 ASSLEDSSYNEQF
TRBJ1-5 TRBV2 ASSWSSNQPQH
TRBJ2-7 TRBV10-3 AAASGGYSYEQY
TRBJ2-3 TRBV12-3/TRBV12-4 ASSFTRADTQY
TRBJ2-2 TRBV2 ASRELGELF
TRBJ2-3 TRBV7-8 ASSLDRQGSTDTQY
TRBJ2-1 TRBV7-9 ASSLPGLAGYNEQF
TRBJ2-7 TRBV6-5 ASSYSGSTYEQY
TRBJ2-2 TRBV4-1 ASSQDGGGAGELF
TRBJ1-1 TRBV4-1 ASSPQGAVNTEAF
TRBJ2-7 TRBV5-1 ASSLALGAYEQY
TRBJ1-4 TRBV7-7 ASSLGGTTTNEKLF
TRBJ1-2 TRBV4-1 ASSQDHRDRGLGGYT
TRBJ2-5 TRBV6-5 ARGTGGTETQY
TRBJ2-1 TRBV11-3 ASSRRTAAYNEQF
TRBJ2-3 TRBV9 ASSFLTTSDTQY
TRBJ1-6 TRBV5-1 ASSLGSRIALH
TRBJ2-7 TRBV19 ATSSGTSYEQY
TRBJ2-4 TRBV5-4 ASSLPGENIQY